This TCR beta chain was identified in a study of read filtering for tumor transcriptome and immune sequencing. In the study overall: About 8 patients were R-ISS I, more than 15 were R-ISS II, about seven were R-ISS III.

By its share, this clonotype is medium-sized (0.01 to 0.1%). Per germline, CDR1 LGHDT and CDR2 YNNKEL (reference sequence). V was shortened by 0 bases and J by 8 bases, with 8 bases between the two germline ends. The CDR3 runs 13 residues. Sampling of bone marrow took place during active disease in every patient. This library used roughly 430 ng RNA and molecular barcoded adaptors spanning alpha/delta and beta/gamma chains. TCRdb re-called the reads through MiXCR, storing one row per CDR3 protein. The top ten hold approximately 30% of the sample, which has 40,000 to 50,000 distinct CDR3 sequences, roughly 13% seen once.

The chain links TRBV3-1 to TRBJ2-1; possibly TRBD2 for D (6 bases). The sample taken for sequencing was a population of CD138-negative cells sorted from bone marrow. The sequence came from a donor aged 40 or over with multiple myeloma. CDR3: CASSQEGGDEQFF. CDR3 coding DNA: TGTGCCAGCAGCCAAGAAGGAGGGGATGAGCAGTTCTTC.